One sample yielded the 30 T cell receptor beta chains listed below, sequenced in a study of blood T cell repertoires in COVID-19 (dated by TCRdb to about 2020). The library was built by means of the immunoSEQ multiplex PCR assay. In its TCRdb copy, this immuneACCESS table keeps in-frame sequences only and misses some clones. Where compared with another copy, unresolved V genes explain less than half of these, and the others have no known cause. Here the sample has approximately 74,000 clones; roughly 83% occur a single time. The ten largest clones capture over 2% of the sample. Sequencing was carried out using peripheral blood. Receptor source: a man at least 80 years old with active or convalescent COVID-19.

The chain is built from TRBV18 and TRBJ2-5; 8 bases are a match to TRBD1. With V trimmed by 3 bases and J by 1 base, 4 bases remained unmatched. In germline, CDR1 is KGHSH, CDR2 LQKENI. CDR3 length: 15 residues. CDR3 DNA sequence: TGTGCCAGCTCACCTTCGGGACAGGCCCAAGAGACCCAGTACTTC. Amino acids: CASSPSGQAQETQYF.

The chain couples TRBV19 to TRBJ2-1; 11 positions agree with TRBD1. Germline V CDR1 and CDR2: LNHDA, SQIVND (reference sequence). Losses at the gene ends were 5 bases for V and 9 bases for J; bases not matched to a gene: 6. The CDR3 loop spans 14 amino acids. The CDR3 nucleotides read TGTGCCAGTAGTTTGGGACAGGGGGTTGGTGAGCAGTTCTTC. Protein sequence: CASSLGQGVGEQFF.

The chain combines TRBV5-4 with TRBJ2-1; 13 bases line up with TRBD2. Per the germline V gene, CDR1 is SGHNT and CDR2 is YYREEE (reference sequence). The V gene end was trimmed by 4 bases and the J gene end by 10 bases; junction bases not matched to a gene: 5. This CDR3 has 14 amino acids. The CDR3: CASSRTSGGREQFF. In DNA form, the CDR3 reads TGTGCCAGCAGCCGGACTAGCGGGGGCAGGGAGCAGTTCTTC.

The CDR3 DNA is TGTGCCAGCAGTTACCGGGAGCGGGCAATAGCAGATACGCAGTATTTT. Its translation: CASSYRERAIADTQYF. V and J are TRBV6-2 or TRBV6-3 and TRBJ2-3; TRBD2 might be the D (6 bases). CDR1 and CDR2 (germline): MNHEY, SVGEGT. The CDR3 is 16 residues long. V was shortened by 2 bases and J by 4 bases, with 16 bases between the two germline ends.

The rearrangement joins TRBV10-3 to TRBJ1-5; the D gene is possibly TRBD1 (6 bases). Germline V gene lookup returns CDR1 ENHRY and CDR2 SYGVKD. There are 17 residues in the CDR3. V lost 3 bases and J lost 4, with 19 bases in between. The CDR3 protein is CAISEQGEVLGNQPQHF. DNA of the CDR3: TGTGCCATCAGTGAACAGGGTGAGGTTTTAGGAAATCAGCCCCAGCATTTT.

V gene TRBV5-1 combines with J gene TRBJ2-3, with 11 bases matching TRBD2. Germline-derived CDR1 and CDR2 are SGHRS and YFSETQ. J gave up 1 base and V 3 bases, and 10 bases lay outside the gene matches. CDR3 length equals 18 residues. CDR3 sequence (DNA): TGCGCCAGCAGCTCCGCATTGTCGGGACTAGCGGGCACAGATACGCAGTATTTT. This gives the protein CASSSALSGLAGTDTQYF.

V gene TRBV2 combines with J gene TRBJ2-7; the D gene is possibly TRBD1 (5 bases). The CDR3 has 13 residues. Trimming took 7 bases from V and 2 from J, leaving 12 bases between them. Germline assignment: CDR1 SNHLY and CDR2 FYNNEI. Written as DNA, the CDR3 is TGTGCCAGCAATCTGGACACGGCCTACGAGCAGTACTTC. As protein: CASNLDTAYEQYF.

V gene TRBV5-1 combines with J gene TRBJ1-4; 7 positions match TRBD1. Germline V lookup: CDR1 SGHRS, CDR2 YFSETQ. This CDR3 comprises 15 residues. With 4 bases clipped from V and 7 bases from J, the junction kept 10 bases outside the gene matches. The chain's CDR3 is CASSRRQGRTEKLFF. The CDR3 coding sequence is TGCGCCAGCAGCCGTCGACAGGGAAGAACTGAAAAACTGTTTTTT.

This clone was counted a few times. In nucleotides, the CDR3 is TGTGCCAGCAGTTCGACAGGTATTTTTAATGAGCAGTTCTTC. Its protein is CASSSTGIFNEQFF. The chain couples TRBV27 to TRBJ2-1; possible D gene TRBD1, 6 bases. Trimming pared 4 bases from V and 7 bases from J, leaving 14 bases between. Per germline, CDR1 MNHEY and CDR2 SMNVEV (reference sequence). The CDR3 is 14 amino acids.

The chain couples TRBV6-2 or TRBV6-3 to TRBJ2-3, with 8 bases matching TRBD1. Trimming at V came to 5 bases and at J to 2 bases, leaving 3 bases not matched to a gene. CDR1 and CDR2 from the germline V gene are MNHEY and SVGEGT. The CDR3 consists of 14 residues. The CDR3 here is CASSRDRITDTQYF. The CDR3 DNA follows: TGTGCCAGCAGTAGGGACAGGATCACAGATACGCAGTATTTT.

This clone was seen more than once but under ten times. This chain joins TRBV28 and TRBJ2-7; 10 bases align to TRBD2. Germline trimming cut 6 bases from V and 4 bases from J; bases unmatched to any gene: 21. The germline CDR1 and CDR2 sequences are MDHEN and SYDVKM. The CDR3 has 19 amino acids. The CDR3 sequence is CASSSRGGGAGGPSYEQYF. The CDR3 region has the DNA TGTGCCAGCAGCTCCCGGGGCGGAGGAGCGGGAGGGCCCTCGTACGAGCAGTACTTC.

The rearrangement links TRBV12-5 to TRBJ1-4, with TRBD1 matching over 12 bases. This CDR3 region has 17 residues. The junction had 3 bases not matched to a gene; V was cut back by 1 base and J by 3 bases. Germline V gene lookup returns CDR1 LGHNT and CDR2 FRNRAP. This CDR3 is CASGLGGQGAANEKLFF. Here the CDR3 DNA reads TGTGCTAGTGGTTTGGGGGGACAGGGGGCTGCTAATGAAAAACTGTTTTTT.

The chain has TRBV5-1 and TRBJ2-3, with 9 bases lining up with TRBD2. Germline-derived CDR1 and CDR2 are SGHRS and YFSETQ. The length of the CDR3 is 17 residues. The V gene end was trimmed by 6 bases and the J gene end by 4 bases; junction bases not matched to a gene: 15. The CDR3 loop is CASTRDAASSGADTQYF. DNA for the CDR3: TGCGCCAGCACCCGGGACGCAGCTTCTAGCGGGGCAGATACGCAGTATTTT.

The chain recombines TRBV6-2 or TRBV6-3 with TRBJ1-1; 9 nucleotides agree with TRBD1. The CDR3 length is 13 residues. Germline-derived CDR1 and CDR2 are MNHEY and SVGEGT. V shed 5 bases and J 7 bases; nucleotides not matched to a gene: 5. This CDR3 is CASSQGTGNEAFF. Written as DNA, the CDR3 is TGTGCCAGCAGTCAAGGGACAGGGAATGAAGCTTTCTTT.

This chain connects TRBV7-9 to TRBJ2-1, with 7 bases fitting TRBD1. Looked up from germline, CDR1 is SEHNR and CDR2 is FQNEAQ (reference sequence). J lost 12 bases, V lost 5 bases, and 10 bases had no gene match. CDR3 length: 13 residues. The CDR3 DNA reads TGTGCCAGCAGCCCTCGACAGGGCCTCGGGCAGTTCTTC. Protein product: CASSPRQGLGQFF.

J is TRBJ1-5 and V is TRBV6-1; the D is unclear. With 0 bases removed from V and 7 bases from J, the gap between germline ends came to 7 bases. This CDR3 comprises 13 residues. Germline V CDR1 and CDR2: MNHNS, SASEGT. CDR3 in DNA: TGTGCCAGCAGTGAAGCCGTCCGGCAGCCCCAGCATTTT. This sequence encodes CASSEAVRQPQHF.

V and J are TRBV7-9 and TRBJ2-7; TRBD2 matches 11 bases. V shed 6 bases, J shed 0 bases, and the junction held 4 bases outside the gene matches. The CDR3 covers 15 residues. Germline V gene sequence: CDR1 SEHNR, CDR2 FQNEAQ (reference sequence). Here the CDR3 reads CASRPGTSGSYEQYF. The CDR3 region has the DNA TGTGCCAGCAGACCCGGGACTAGCGGCTCCTACGAGCAGTACTTC. The full variable domain, with the rest looked up from reference TRBV7-9 and TRBJ2-7, is DTGVSQNPRHKITKRGQNVTFRCDPISEHNRLYWYRQTLGQGPEFLTYFQNEAQLEKSRLLSDRFSAERPKGSFSTLEIQRTEQGDSAMYLCASRPGTSGSYEQYFGPGTRLTVT.

The chain combines TRBV7-9 with TRBJ2-7, with a possible D match to TRBD1 (6 bases). The CDR3 has 13 amino acids. Germline V CDR1 and CDR2: SEHNR, FQNEAQ (reference sequence). Between the trimmed V and J ends, which lost 3 bases and 2 bases, there was a span of 8 bases. The CDR3 spells CASSFGTPYEQYF. The CDR3 DNA follows: TGTGCCAGCAGCTTTGGGACACCCTACGAGCAGTACTTC.

The rearrangement uses TRBV11-2 and TRBJ2-5; tentatively, D is TRBD1 (6 bases). Germline CDR1 is SGHAT and CDR2 is FQNNGV. The CDR3 loop spans 15 amino acids. The ends were cut back, 6 bases at V and 2 bases at J, with 16 bases in the middle. The CDR3 loop reads CASSFVRGWQETQYF. CDR3 coding DNA: TGTGCCAGCAGTTTTGTGAGGGGGTGGCAAGAGACCCAGTACTTC. Combining the CDR3 with reference TRBV11-2 and TRBJ2-5 gives the whole variable domain EAGVAQSPRYKIIEKRQSVAFWCNPISGHATLYWYQQILGQGPKLLIQFQNNGVVDDSQLPKDRFSAERLKGVDSTLKIQPAKLEDSAVYLCASSFVRGWQETQYFGPGTRLLVL.

The chain links TRBV7-8 to TRBJ1-5, with D uncertain. V lost 8 bases to trimming and J lost 3 bases, with 17 bases between them. The CDR3 is 15 residues long. Germline assignment: CDR1 SGHVS and CDR2 FQNEAQ. CDR3 amino acids: CASQASEQFNQPQHF. The DNA for the CDR3 is TGTGCCAGCCAAGCTAGCGAACAGTTCAATCAGCCCCAGCATTTT.

This clone has only a few counts. The chain links TRBV27 to TRBJ2-2, with unresolved D. The CDR3 has 12 amino acids. The V and J ends lost 3 bases and 4 bases respectively, with 3 bases between them. Germline CDR1 MNHEY, CDR2 SMNVEV (reference sequence). This CDR3 is CASSLSTGELFF. CDR3 sequence (DNA): TGTGCCAGCAGTTTGAGCACCGGGGAGCTGTTTTTT.

This chain joins TRBV30 and TRBJ2-1; a possible D gene is TRBD2 (5 bases). CDR3 length equals 16 residues. The germline CDR1 and CDR2 sequences are GTSNPN and SVGIG (reference sequence). Trimming stripped 4 bases from V and 8 bases from J, with 24 bases between. CDR3 bases: TGTGCCTGGATGGAGATGAGTGGGAGTGGAGGTTATGAGCAGTTCTTC. Protein: CAWMEMSGSGGYEQFF.

In DNA, the CDR3 is TGTGCCAGCAGTTTTATAGGCAGGGAGCAGTTCTTC. Translation: CASSFIGREQFF. The V call is TRBV12-3 or TRBV12-4, the J call TRBJ2-1; D is undetermined. The CDR3 is 12 residues long. Trimming cost V 3 bases and J 10 bases, with 10 bases left between them.

The chain has TRBV29-1 and TRBJ2-3; D is unclear. Germline CDR1 is SQVTM and CDR2 is ANQGSEA. CDR3 length equals 12 residues. Trimming shortened V by 3 bases and J by 3 bases, and 7 bases separated the two germline ends. This CDR3 is CSVELGTDTQYF. In DNA form, the CDR3 reads TGCAGCGTTGAGCTAGGAACAGATACGCAGTATTTT.

The CDR3 region is CASSQGSGYTDTQYF. The CDR3 coding sequence is TGTGCCAGCAGCCAAGGTAGCGGATACACAGATACGCAGTATTTT. The chain has TRBV5-8 and TRBJ2-3, with TRBD2 as a possible D gene (6 bases). CDR1 and CDR2 (germline): SGHTS, YDEGEE. Between the trimmed V and J ends, which lost 4 bases and 2 bases, there was a span of 14 bases. The CDR3 has 15 amino acids.

The chain is built from TRBV7-2 and TRBJ1-5; perhaps TRBD1 as D (6 bases). This CDR3 is built from 16 residues. Trimming stripped 5 bases from V and 4 bases from J, with 18 bases between. Germline V gives CDR1 SGHTA, CDR2 FQGNSA. The CDR3 DNA sequence: TGTGCCAGCAGCCCAGATACAGGGAATTCGAATCAGCCCCAGCATTTT. It specifies CASSPDTGNSNQPQHF.

The J gene is TRBJ2-7, the V gene TRBV2, with a possible D match to TRBD2 (6 bases). The CDR3 is made up of 14 amino acids. The V end lost 5 bases, the J end lost 1 base, and 12 bases lay between the germline ends. CDR1 and CDR2 (germline): SNHLY, FYNNEI. The CDR3 DNA follows: TGTGCCAGCAGTTGGGACTCAGCTTCCTACGAGCAGTACTTC. Its translation is CASSWDSASYEQYF.

This clone was found once. This chain uses TRBV4-3 with TRBJ2-7, with 13 bases aligning to TRBD2. J gave up 4 bases and V 4 bases, and 4 bases lay outside the gene matches. This CDR3 has 15 residues. In germline, CDR1 is LGHNA, CDR2 YSLEER. CDR3 loop: CASSRGLAGDYEQYF. In DNA form, the CDR3 reads TGCGCCAGCAGCCGAGGACTAGCGGGAGATTACGAGCAGTACTTC.

The chain recombines TRBV19 with TRBJ1-5, with 7 bases that match TRBD1. Germline V CDR1 and CDR2: LNHDA, SQIVND (reference sequence). This CDR3 comprises 13 residues. J was trimmed by 7 bases and V by 9 bases; bases with no gene match: 9. DNA of the CDR3: TGTGCCAGCCGACAGGGATTAGGGCAGCCCCAGCATTTT. It is translated as CASRQGLGQPQHF.

This chain uses TRBV6-2 or TRBV6-3 with TRBJ2-1; TRBD2 is a possible D gene (6 bases). This CDR3 region has 15 residues. Germline V CDR1 and CDR2: MNHEY, SVGEGT. Between the trimmed V and J ends, which lost 5 bases and 1 base, there was a span of 12 bases. This CDR3 is CASSGTSRSYNEQFF. CDR3 DNA: TGTGCCAGCAGTGGAACTAGCCGATCCTACAATGAGCAGTTCTTC.